A single TCR beta chain is shown here with its context. Its antigen is not identified. The CDR3 has 13 amino acids. Per the germline V gene, CDR1 is MNHNY and CDR2 is SVGAGI (reference sequence). Trimming cost V 6 bases and J 0 bases, with 7 bases left between them. The data were taken from a study of CD8 T cells in Susac syndrome. Study details: Treatment status at blood draw for the Susac syndrome patients was therapy-naive, corticosteroids, or intravenous immunoglobulin alone. Findings and limits, study-wide: Clonal expansion did not appear in Susac syndrome CD4+ T cell repertoires.

The RNA, about 0.45 to 1 ug, was put through reverse transcription using random hexamers. The TCR beta CDR3 was amplified by immunoSEQ multiplex PCR across 54 Vbeta, 13 Jbeta. MiXCR was run by TCRdb on the immunoSEQ multiplex PCR reads, yielding one entry per CDR3 protein. The sample gives under 200,000 distinct CDR3 sequences, around 90% of which show up once; 0.085% to 0.1% is in the top ten. This clonotype was sampled from a human donor with Susac syndrome. The sequenced material came from CD4+ T cells from PBMCs. The genes are TRBV6-6 and TRBJ2-3; no reliable D call. As DNA, the CDR3 is TGTGCCAGCAGACTTTCTAGCACAGATACGCAGTATTTT. This translates into CASRLSSTDTQYF.